This TCR beta chain was sequenced for a study of CD8 T cells in ankylosing spondylitis listed by TCRdb under 2017. Notes on the research overall: The study profiled T cell receptor beta repertoires in healthy donors and ankylosing spondylitis patients to find disease-linked TCR variants. The whole study cohort included 90 to 120 healthy donors and 25 ankylosing spondylitis patients. Peripheral blood was sampled, and synovial fluid was additionally collected from ankylosing spondylitis patients. Findings and caveats that apply to the study as a whole: Blood from ankylosing spondylitis patients appeared to be characterized by a TCR beta motif composed of under 10 highly homologous amino acid variants. In peripheral blood, the disease-linked clones were found at relatively low frequencies and had a CD8+ phenotype. Some TCR beta motif variants had previously been reported in synovial fluid and blood of reactive arthritis patients, which suggested common disease-initiation mechanisms. According to the report, matched synovial fluid samples from ankylosing spondylitis patients were significantly enriched for the disease-linked clones.

Trimming takes 6 bases off V and 0 bases off J; junction bases not matched to a gene: 5. The CDR3 goes from the cysteine to the phenylalanine over 15 residues. The CDR3 DNA has 45 bases and is translated from base 1. The sequencer listed for this sample is Illumina HiSeq 2500. Quantitative 5'-RACE with molecular barcodes was the method used to prepare the TCR beta libraries. As for the authors' bioinformatics: Disease-linked TCR variants were identified with a new computational method built on a probabilistic model of VDJ rearrangement. Clones were called with MiXCR by TCRdb after fastp trimmed the public reads at Q25, and only in-frame beta chains were retained. One record per CDR3 amino acid sequence lists the most common genes and DNA. TCRdb, rather than the study authors, made the V and J calls. For this sample the table gives 300,000 to 350,000 distinct CDR3 sequences, of which 14% to 15% were detected only once. The top ten clonotypes cover around 0.99% of the sample.

A few counts support this clonotype. No cognate antigen has been identified for it. Base qualities were left out, and no much larger clone turns up one base away. The specimen was blood, either unsorted or a sorted T cell fraction (not recorded which). The rearrangement joined TRBV12-3 or TRBV12-4 to TRBJ1-1, with 9 central nucleotides matching TRBD1. The clonotype was recovered from a male donor with ankylosing spondylitis or in good health (not recorded which). The DNA sequence is given as TGTGCCAGCAGGGCCAGGGACAGGGTGAACACTGAAGCTTTCTTT. This gives the protein CASRARDRVNTEAFF.